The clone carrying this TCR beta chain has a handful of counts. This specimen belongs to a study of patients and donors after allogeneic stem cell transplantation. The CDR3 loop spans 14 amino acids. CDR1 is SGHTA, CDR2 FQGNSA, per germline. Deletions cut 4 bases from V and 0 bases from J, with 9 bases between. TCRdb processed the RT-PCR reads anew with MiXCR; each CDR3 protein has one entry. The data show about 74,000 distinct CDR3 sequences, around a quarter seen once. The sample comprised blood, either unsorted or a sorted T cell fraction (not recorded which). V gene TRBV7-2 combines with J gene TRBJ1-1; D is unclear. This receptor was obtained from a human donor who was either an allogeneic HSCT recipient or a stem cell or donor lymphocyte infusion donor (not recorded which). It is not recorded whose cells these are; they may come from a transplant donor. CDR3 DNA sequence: TGTGCCAGCAGCTCAACCAGAATGAACACTGAAGCTTTCTTT. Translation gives CASSSTRMNTEAFF.